Below, 22 T cell receptor beta chains from the same sample are listed, as sequenced in a study of blood T cell repertoires in COVID-19. Clones were sequenced by immunoSEQ multiplex PCR, and TCRdb holds only the in-frame ones, with some missing. The table has fewer than 65,000 clones, about 91% seen once. Sequenced: peripheral blood. The receptors originated from a woman in her fifties or sixties with active or convalescent COVID-19.

The genes are TRBV28 and TRBJ1-2, with 10 bases that match TRBD1. The CDR3 contains 14 residues. Germline V gives CDR1 MDHEN, CDR2 SYDVKM. V trimming: 6 bases; J trimming: 6 bases; junction bases outside the gene matches: 7. The CDR3 is CASRPPGQGNGYTF. CDR3 sequence (DNA): TGTGCCAGCAGGCCTCCGGGACAGGGGAATGGCTACACCTTC.

This clone was found once. Other DNA sequences within the sample encode an identical CDR3. CDR3 residues: CASSGTGGAGNQPQHF. In DNA form, the CDR3 reads TGTGCCAGCAGCGGGACAGGGGGCGCCGGCAATCAGCCCCAGCATTTT. This chain joins TRBV6-2 or TRBV6-3 and TRBJ1-5; 12 nucleotides line up with TRBD1. With V trimmed by 6 bases and J by 2 bases, 5 bases remained unmatched. This CDR3 is 16 amino acids long. Germline V CDR1 and CDR2: MNHEY, SVGEGT.

This chain connects TRBV5-5 to TRBJ2-2; D gene unclear. V was clipped by 0 bases and J by 7 bases, with 13 bases between them. Germline V lookup: CDR1 SGHKS, CDR2 YYEKEE (reference sequence). This CDR3 has 15 residues. CDR3 residues: CASSLGSIENGELFF. CDR3 sequence (DNA): TGTGCCAGCAGCTTGGGTAGTATCGAGAACGGGGAGCTGTTTTTT.

This chain uses TRBV7-6 with TRBJ2-3; 13 bases are a match to TRBD2. Germline V lookup: CDR1 SGHVS, CDR2 FNYEAQ. This CDR3 has 19 residues. The V and J ends lost 5 bases and 0 bases, in that order; junction bases with no gene match: 11. Here the CDR3 reads CASSPLAGGPFTSTDTQYF. The CDR3 DNA sequence: TGTGCCAGCAGCCCACTAGCGGGGGGGCCCTTTACTAGCACAGATACGCAGTATTTT. The full variable domain, rest sourced from reference TRBV7-6 and TRBJ2-3, is GAGVSQSPRYKVTKRGQDVALRCDPISGHVSLYWYRQALGQGPEFLTYFNYEAQQDKSGLPNDRFSAERPEGSISTLTIQRTEQRDSAMYRCASSPLAGGPFTSTDTQYFGPGTRLTVL.

The CDR3 loop is CASSLRPAGTSQHEQYF. DNA of the CDR3: TGCGCCAGCAGCTTGAGACCGGCCGGGACTAGCCAACACGAGCAGTACTTC. The chain couples TRBV5-1 to TRBJ2-7; 9 nucleotides line up with TRBD2. Trimming took 1 base from V and 5 from J; bases not matched to a gene: 13. The CDR3 sequence is 17 residues long. Looked up from germline, CDR1 is SGHRS and CDR2 is YFSETQ.

The V gene is TRBV10-3, the J gene TRBJ1-1, with D maybe TRBD1 (6 bases). Germline CDR1 reads ENHRY; CDR2 reads SYGVKD. Trimming removed 3 bases from V and 11 bases from J, with 16 bases in between. The CDR3 is 13 amino acids. The CDR3 reads CAISDRQGIGAFF. DNA of the CDR3: TGTGCCATCAGTGATCGGCAGGGGATAGGGGCTTTCTTT.

This chain uses TRBV19 with TRBJ2-7; 8 bases fit TRBD1. CDR1 is LNHDA and CDR2 is SQIVND in the germline V gene (reference sequence). CDR3 length: 15 residues. The trim removed 6 bases at V and 4 bases at J, leaving 11 bases unmatched. In DNA, the CDR3 is TGTGCCAGTAGCAATTGGAGGGGACAGGCTTACGAGCAGTACTTC. It yields the protein CASSNWRGQAYEQYF.

This rearrangement joins TRBV3-1 (or the pseudogene TRBV3-2) to TRBJ1-6; no clear D. The germline gives CDR1 LGHDT, CDR2 YNNKEL (reference sequence). The ends were cut back, 9 bases at V and 9 bases at J, with 15 bases in the middle. The CDR3 has 13 amino acids. In DNA, the CDR3 is TGTGCCAGTAACGGGGATTATGGTTCACCCCTCCACTTT. Encoded protein: CASNGDYGSPLHF.

This CDR3 is CASSPRGASHNEQFF. In nucleotides, the CDR3 is TGTGCCAGCAGCCCGCGGGGGGCCTCCCATAATGAGCAGTTCTTC. V and J are TRBV3-1 (or the pseudogene TRBV3-2) and TRBJ2-1; 8 nucleotides match TRBD2. Germline trimming cut 4 bases from V and 7 bases from J; bases unmatched to any gene: 9. Germline values: CDR1 LGHDT, CDR2 YNNKEL (reference sequence). The CDR3 is 15 amino acids.

The chain is built from TRBV7-2 and TRBJ2-7; D possibly corresponds to TRBD1 (6 bases). Trimming pared 5 bases from V and 3 bases from J, leaving 14 bases between. CDR3 size: 14 residues. Germline CDR1 SGHTA, CDR2 FQGNSA. The CDR3 is CASSPPSQGYEQYF. CDR3 nucleotide sequence: TGTGCCAGCAGCCCTCCGTCACAGGGCTACGAGCAGTACTTC. Full variable domain (outside the CDR3, taken from reference TRBV7-2 and TRBJ2-7): GAGVSQSPSNKVTEKGKDVELRCDPISGHTALYWYRQSLGQGLEFLIYFQGNSAPDKSGLPSDRFSAERTGGSVSTLTIQRTQQEDSAVYLCASSPPSQGYEQYFGPGTRLTVT.

The chain is built from TRBV2 and TRBJ2-3, with D perhaps TRBD1 (5 bases). The CDR3 is made up of 14 amino acids. The V end lost 6 bases, the J end lost 4 bases, and 14 bases lay between the germline ends. Germline V gene lookup returns CDR1 SNHLY and CDR2 FYNNEI. CDR3: CASSNRKNSDTQYF. CDR3 coding DNA: TGTGCCAGCAGCAACAGGAAGAATTCAGATACGCAGTATTTT. The whole variable domain, filled in from reference TRBV2 and TRBJ2-3, reads EPEVTQTPSHQVTQMGQEVILRCVPISNHLYFYWYRQILGQKVEFLVSFYNNEISEKSEIFDDQFSVERPDGSNFTLKIRSTKLEDSAMYFCASSNRKNSDTQYFGPGTRLTVL.

The V gene is TRBV11-2, the J gene TRBJ2-1; TRBD1 might be the D (5 bases). The CDR3 sequence is 11 residues long. CDR1 is SGHAT and CDR2 is FQNNGV in the germline V gene. Between the trimmed V and J ends, which lost 8 bases and 8 bases, there was a span of 10 bases. The CDR3 sequence: CASGLGDEQFF. The CDR3 DNA follows: TGTGCCAGCGGTCTAGGGGATGAGCAGTTCTTC.

This clone was picked up a small number of times. The chain has TRBV6-2 or TRBV6-3 and TRBJ1-5, with D maybe TRBD1 (5 bases). The CDR3 loop spans 14 amino acids. V gave up 6 bases and J gave up 0 bases, with 9 bases separating them. CDR1 is MNHEY, CDR2 SVGEGT, per germline. CDR3 bases: TGTGCCAGCAGCGACAGCGATAGCAATCAGCCCCAGCATTTT. This sequence encodes CASSDSDSNQPQHF.

This chain links TRBV15 with TRBJ1-2; TRBD1 matches 8 bases. CDR1 and CDR2 (germline): LNHNV, YYDKDF (reference sequence). V lost 2 bases to trimming and J lost 8 bases; unmatched junction nucleotides: 4. The CDR3 totals 13 residues. As DNA, the CDR3 is TGTGCCACCAGCAGACAAACAGGGGGAGGCTACACCTTC. Translating gives CATSRQTGGGYTF. Combining the CDR3 with reference TRBV15 and TRBJ1-2 gives the whole variable domain DAMVIQNPRYQVTQFGKPVTLSCSQTLNHNVMYWYQQKSSQAPKLLFHYYDKDFNNEADTPDNFQSRRPNTSFCFLDIRSPGLGDTAMYLCATSRQTGGGYTFGSGTRLTVV.

The V and J genes are TRBV11-2 and TRBJ2-7, with unresolved D. The germline V gene encodes CDR1 SGHAT and CDR2 FQNNGV. The V end lost 0 bases, the J end lost 4 bases, and 4 bases lay between the germline ends. This CDR3 is 12 amino acids long. For the CDR3, the DNA is TGTGCCAGCAGCTTAGAGGAGTACGAGCAGTACTTC. Translated, it gives CASSLEEYEQYF.

V gene TRBV7-3 combines with J gene TRBJ2-7, with a weak D call TRBD2 (7 bases). The V end was cut by 1 base, the J end by 0 bases, with 13 bases between. CDR1 is SGHTA, CDR2 FQGTGA, per germline. This CDR3 contains 16 residues. CDR3 sequence (DNA): TGTGCCAGCAGCTTAAAAGGGGGGGCCGACTCCTACGAGCAGTACTTC. As protein: CASSLKGGADSYEQYF. The full variable domain, rest sourced from reference TRBV7-3 and TRBJ2-7, is GAGVSQTPSNKVTEKGKYVELRCDPISGHTALYWYRQSLGQGPEFLIYFQGTGAADDSGLPNDRFFAVRPEGSVSTLKIQRTERGDSAVYLCASSLKGGADSYEQYFGPGTRLTVT.

The chain uses TRBV11-2 and TRBJ2-7; 7 bases align to TRBD1. Germline trimming cut 5 bases from V and 2 bases from J; bases unmatched to any gene: 12. The CDR3 runs 16 residues. Germline V gene data show CDR1 as SGHAT and CDR2 as FQNNGV. Written as DNA, the CDR3 is TGTGCCAGCAGCGGCCGAGGGGGCTCCATAACCTACGAGCAGTACTTC. Its protein product is CASSGRGGSITYEQYF. The entire variable domain, with the rest obtained from reference TRBV11-2 and TRBJ2-7, is as follows: EAGVAQSPRYKIIEKRQSVAFWCNPISGHATLYWYQQILGQGPKLLIQFQNNGVVDDSQLPKDRFSAERLKGVDSTLKIQPAKLEDSAVYLCASSGRGGSITYEQYFGPGTRLTVT.

The genes are TRBV20-1 and TRBJ2-1; 8 bases are shared with TRBD2. CDR3 length equals 16 residues. Germline V gene sequence: CDR1 DFQATT, CDR2 SNEGSKA (reference sequence). Losses at the gene ends were 3 bases for V and 2 bases for J; bases not matched to a gene: 9. CDR3 loop: CSASVLSGGPYNEQFF. The CDR3 nucleotides are TGCAGTGCTAGTGTGTTGAGCGGGGGCCCCTACAATGAGCAGTTCTTC.

The V gene is TRBV28, the J gene TRBJ1-2; D is uncertain. V lost 7 bases, J lost 7 bases, and 10 bases lay in between. The length of the CDR3 is 11 residues. CDR1 MDHEN and CDR2 SYDVKM come from the germline V gene. CDR3 DNA sequence: TGTGCCAGCAAGCGGGGATTTGGCTACACCTTC. This codes for CASKRGFGYTF.

This chain joins TRBV3-1 (or the pseudogene TRBV3-2) and TRBJ2-3, with TRBD2 matching over 8 bases. V shed 1 base and J 6 bases; nucleotides not matched to a gene: 12. The CDR3 runs to 17 residues. Germline V gene data show CDR1 as LGHDT and CDR2 as YNNKEL (reference sequence). The CDR3 sequence: CASSQGRVGGAPDTQYF. CDR3 sequence (DNA): TGTGCCAGCAGCCAAGGAAGGGTCGGGGGGGCCCCCGATACGCAGTATTTT.

J is TRBJ2-7 and V is TRBV7-2, with TRBD1 matching 12 bases. CDR3 size: 16 residues. In germline, CDR1 is SGHTA, CDR2 FQGNSA. The trim removed 1 base at V and 2 bases at J, leaving 3 bases unmatched. Written as DNA, the CDR3 is TGTGCCAGCAGCTTAGACGGGACAGGGGGCACCTACGAGCAGTACTTC. It translates to CASSLDGTGGTYEQYF.

This clone was detected once. This rearrangement joins TRBV19 to TRBJ1-1, with D unresolved. Germline CDR1 LNHDA, CDR2 SQIVND (reference sequence). This CDR3 contains 13 residues. Between the trimmed V and J ends, which lost 7 bases and 0 bases, there was a span of 9 bases. The DNA for the CDR3 is TGTGCCAGTAATCTAGACTTGAACACTGAAGCTTTCTTT. It specifies CASNLDLNTEAFF.